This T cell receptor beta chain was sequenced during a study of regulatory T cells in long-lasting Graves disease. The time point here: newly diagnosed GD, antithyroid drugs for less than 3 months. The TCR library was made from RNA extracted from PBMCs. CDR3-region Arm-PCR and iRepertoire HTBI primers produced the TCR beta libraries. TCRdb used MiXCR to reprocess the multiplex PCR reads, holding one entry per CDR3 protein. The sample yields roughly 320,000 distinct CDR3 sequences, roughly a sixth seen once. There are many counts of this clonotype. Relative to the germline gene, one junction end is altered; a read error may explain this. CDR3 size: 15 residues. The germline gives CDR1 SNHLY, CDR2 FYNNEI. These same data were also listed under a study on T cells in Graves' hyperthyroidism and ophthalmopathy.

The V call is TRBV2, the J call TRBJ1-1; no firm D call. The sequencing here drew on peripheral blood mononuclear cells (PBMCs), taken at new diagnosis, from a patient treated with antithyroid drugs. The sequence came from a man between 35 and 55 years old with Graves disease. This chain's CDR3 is CASSEVFARAPEAFF. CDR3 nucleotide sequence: TGTGCCAGCAGCGAAGTGTTTGCGCGTGCGCCTGAAGCTTTCTTT.